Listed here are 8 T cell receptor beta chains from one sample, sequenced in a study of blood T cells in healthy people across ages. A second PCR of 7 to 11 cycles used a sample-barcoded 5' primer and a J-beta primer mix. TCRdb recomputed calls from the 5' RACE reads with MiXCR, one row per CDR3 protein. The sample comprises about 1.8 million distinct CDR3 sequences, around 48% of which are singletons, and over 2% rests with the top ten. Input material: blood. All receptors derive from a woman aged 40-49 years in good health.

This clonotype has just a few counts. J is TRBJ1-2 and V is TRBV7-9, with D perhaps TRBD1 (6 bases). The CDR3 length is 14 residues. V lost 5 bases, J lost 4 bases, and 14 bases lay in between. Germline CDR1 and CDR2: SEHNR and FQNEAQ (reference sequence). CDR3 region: CASSAVTGIYGYTF. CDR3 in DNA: TGTGCCAGCAGCGCCGTTACAGGGATCTATGGCTACACCTTC.

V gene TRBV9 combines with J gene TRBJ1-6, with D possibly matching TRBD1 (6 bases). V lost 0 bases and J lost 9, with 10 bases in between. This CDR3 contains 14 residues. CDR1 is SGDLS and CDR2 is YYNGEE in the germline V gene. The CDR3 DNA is TGTGCCAGCAGCGTAGGGCAGGGGATTTCACCCCTCCACTTT. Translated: CASSVGQGISPLHF.

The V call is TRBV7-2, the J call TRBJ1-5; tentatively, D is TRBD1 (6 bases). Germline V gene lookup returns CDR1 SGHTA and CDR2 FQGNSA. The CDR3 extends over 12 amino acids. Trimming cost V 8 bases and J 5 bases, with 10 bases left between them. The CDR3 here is CASGYRDQPQHF. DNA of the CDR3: TGTGCCAGCGGCTACAGGGATCAGCCCCAGCATTTT.

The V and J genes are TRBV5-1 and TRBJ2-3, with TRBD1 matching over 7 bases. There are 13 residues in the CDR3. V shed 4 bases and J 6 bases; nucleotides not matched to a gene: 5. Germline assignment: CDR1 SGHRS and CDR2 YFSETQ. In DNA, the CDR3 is TGCGCCAGCAGCACGACAGGGACCGATACGCAGTATTTT. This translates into CASSTTGTDTQYF.

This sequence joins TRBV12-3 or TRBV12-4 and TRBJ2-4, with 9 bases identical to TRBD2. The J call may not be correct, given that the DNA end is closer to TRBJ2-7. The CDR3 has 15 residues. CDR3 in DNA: TGTGCCAGCAGTTTAGCGGCGGGGGGGACTACCGAGCAGTACTTC. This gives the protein CASSLAAGGTTEQYF.

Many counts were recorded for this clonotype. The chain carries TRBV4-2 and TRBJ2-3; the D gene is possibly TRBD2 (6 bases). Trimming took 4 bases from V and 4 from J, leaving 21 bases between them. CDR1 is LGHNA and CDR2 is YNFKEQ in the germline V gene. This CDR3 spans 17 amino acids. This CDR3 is CASSRQGGANLPDTQYF. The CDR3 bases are TGTGCCAGCAGCCGTCAGGGCGGGGCTAATTTACCAGATACGCAGTATTTT.

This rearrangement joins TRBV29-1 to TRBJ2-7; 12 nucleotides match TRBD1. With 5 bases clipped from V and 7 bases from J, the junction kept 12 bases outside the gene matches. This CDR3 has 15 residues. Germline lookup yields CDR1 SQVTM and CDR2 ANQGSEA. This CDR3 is CSVLNRDRGLGEQYF. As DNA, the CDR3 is TGCAGCGTTCTGAACCGGGACAGGGGGCTCGGAGAGCAGTACTTC.

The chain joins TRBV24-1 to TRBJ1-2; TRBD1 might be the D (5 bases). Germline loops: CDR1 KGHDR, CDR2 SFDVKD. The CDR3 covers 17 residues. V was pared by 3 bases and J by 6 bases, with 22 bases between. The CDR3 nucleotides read TGTGCCACCAGTGATCCGGGGGGGACCGGTGTGTCCCATGGCTACACCTTC. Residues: CATSDPGGTGVSHGYTF.